What follows describes a single T cell receptor beta chain. The assay was immunoSEQ multiplex PCR, and TCRdb's table has in-frame clones only and misses some. The repertoire holds over 150,000 clones, with 88% as singletons. This sample is drawn from a study of blood T cell repertoires in COVID-19. CDR3 length: 14 amino acids. The germline V and J ends were trimmed by 6 bases and 0 bases, with 8 bases remaining between them. Germline CDR1 reads MRHNA; CDR2 reads SNTAGT. The chain combines TRBV6-4 with TRBJ2-2; D remains unclear. This TCR came from a man in his fifties or sixties with COVID-19, enrolled during active disease. The source material was peripheral blood. The CDR3 region is CASRMSANTGELFF. The CDR3 DNA is TGTGCCAGCAGGATGAGCGCGAACACCGGGGAGCTGTTTTTT.